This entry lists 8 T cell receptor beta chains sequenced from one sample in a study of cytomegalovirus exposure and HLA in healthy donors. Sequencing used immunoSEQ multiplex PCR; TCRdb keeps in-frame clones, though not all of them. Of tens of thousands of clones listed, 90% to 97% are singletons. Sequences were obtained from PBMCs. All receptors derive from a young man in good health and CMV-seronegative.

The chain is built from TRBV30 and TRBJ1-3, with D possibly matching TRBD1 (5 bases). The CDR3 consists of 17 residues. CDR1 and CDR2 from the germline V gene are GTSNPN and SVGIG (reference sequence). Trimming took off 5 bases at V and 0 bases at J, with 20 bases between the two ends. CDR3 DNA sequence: TGTGCCTGGTCCCGGTGGGGGGATATTAGCTCTGGAAACACCATATATTTT. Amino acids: CAWSRWGDISSGNTIYF.

The CDR3 loop reads CASSHQINAGQTYNEQFF. CDR3 nucleotide sequence: TGTGCCAGCAGCCACCAAATCAATGCGGGACAGACCTACAATGAGCAGTTCTTC. The chain recombines TRBV27 with TRBJ2-1; D might be TRBD1 (7 bases). The CDR3 runs to 18 residues. V was pared by 6 bases and J by 2 bases, with 23 bases between. The germline V gene has CDR1 MNHEY and CDR2 SMNVEV (reference sequence).

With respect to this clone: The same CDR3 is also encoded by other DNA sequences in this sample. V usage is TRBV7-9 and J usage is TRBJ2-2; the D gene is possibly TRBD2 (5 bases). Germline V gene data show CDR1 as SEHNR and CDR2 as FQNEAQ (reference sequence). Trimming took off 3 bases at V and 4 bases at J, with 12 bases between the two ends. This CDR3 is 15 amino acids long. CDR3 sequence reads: CASSFSGSGTGELFF. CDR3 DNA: TGTGCCAGCAGCTTCTCGGGGTCGGGCACCGGGGAGCTGTTTTTT.

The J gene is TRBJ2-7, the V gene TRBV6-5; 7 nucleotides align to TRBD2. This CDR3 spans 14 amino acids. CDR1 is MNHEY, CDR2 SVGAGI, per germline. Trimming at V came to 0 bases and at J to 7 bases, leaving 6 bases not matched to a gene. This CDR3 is CASSYSPSGGEQYF. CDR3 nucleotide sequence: TGTGCCAGCAGTTACTCCCCTAGCGGCGGGGAGCAGTACTTC.

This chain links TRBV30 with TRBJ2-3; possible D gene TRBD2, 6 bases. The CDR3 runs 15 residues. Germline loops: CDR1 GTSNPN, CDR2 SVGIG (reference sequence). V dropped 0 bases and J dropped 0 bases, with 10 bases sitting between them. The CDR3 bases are TGTGCCTGGAGTGTAAGGGCGGGAAGCACAGATACGCAGTATTTT. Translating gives CAWSVRAGSTDTQYF. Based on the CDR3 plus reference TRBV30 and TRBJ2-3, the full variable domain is SQTIHQWPATLVQPVGSPLSLECTVEGTSNPNLYWYRQAAGRGLQLLFYSVGIGQISSEVPQNLSASRPQDRQFILSSKKLLLSDSGFYLCAWSVRAGSTDTQYFGPGTRLTVL.

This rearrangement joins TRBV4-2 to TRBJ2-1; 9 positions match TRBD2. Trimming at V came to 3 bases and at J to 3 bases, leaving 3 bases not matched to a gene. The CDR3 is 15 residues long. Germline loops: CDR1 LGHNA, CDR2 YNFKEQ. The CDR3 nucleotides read TGTGCCAGCAGCCAGGGACTAGCAGACTACAATGAGCAGTTCTTC. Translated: CASSQGLADYNEQFF.

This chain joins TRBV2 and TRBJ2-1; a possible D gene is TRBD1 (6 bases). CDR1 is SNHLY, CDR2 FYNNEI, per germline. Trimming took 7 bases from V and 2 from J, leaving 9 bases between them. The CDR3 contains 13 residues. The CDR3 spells CASTGVTYNEQFF. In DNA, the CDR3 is TGTGCCAGCACAGGGGTTACCTACAATGAGCAGTTCTTC.

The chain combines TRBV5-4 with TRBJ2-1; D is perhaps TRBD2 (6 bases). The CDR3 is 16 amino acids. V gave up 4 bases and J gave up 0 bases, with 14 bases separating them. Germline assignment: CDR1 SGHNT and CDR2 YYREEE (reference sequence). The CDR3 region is CASSPEAGSSYNEQFF. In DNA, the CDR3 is TGTGCCAGCAGCCCCGAGGCCGGGAGCTCCTACAATGAGCAGTTCTTC.